This T cell receptor (beta chain) was documented in a study of T cells in Graves' hyperthyroidism and ophthalmopathy. On the study more broadly: Before treatment of any kind, peripheral blood was taken at initial diagnosis.

The CDR3 regions of TCR beta were amplified from RNA transcripts. A first-round RT-PCR of the TCR CDR3 used the HTBI primer set. TCRdb re-derived calls from the multiplex PCR reads in MiXCR, one entry per CDR3 protein. This sample yields a few hundred thousand distinct CDR3 sequences, of which approximately 12% are seen a single time; roughly 20% belongs to the top ten. The CDR3 has 14 amino acids. Trimming shortened V by 3 bases and J by 0 bases, and 8 bases separated the two germline ends. The table lists this clonotype with many counts. Antigen: not known. Study results and limitations: Blood also held most thyroid clonotypes expanded beyond 0.001.

This clonotype was obtained from a man aged 25-40 years with Graves' hyperthyroidism that later progressed to Graves' ophthalmopathy. The sample comprised blood. This chain uses TRBV12-3 or TRBV12-4 with TRBJ1-1; D is undetermined. CDR3 DNA: TGTGCCAGCAGTTTGGTACACCTGAACACTGAAGCTTTCTTT. Its translation is CASSLVHLNTEAFF.